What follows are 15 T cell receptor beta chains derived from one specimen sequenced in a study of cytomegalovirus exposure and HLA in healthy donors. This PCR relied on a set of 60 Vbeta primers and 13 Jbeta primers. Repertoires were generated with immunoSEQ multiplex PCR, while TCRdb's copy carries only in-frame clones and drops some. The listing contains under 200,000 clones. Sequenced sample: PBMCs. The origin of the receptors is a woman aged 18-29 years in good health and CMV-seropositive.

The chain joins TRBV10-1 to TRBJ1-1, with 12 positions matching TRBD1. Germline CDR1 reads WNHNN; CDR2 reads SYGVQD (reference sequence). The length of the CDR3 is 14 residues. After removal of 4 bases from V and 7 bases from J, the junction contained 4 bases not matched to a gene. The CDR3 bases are TGCGCCAGCAGTGCCGGGACAGGGGGCGATGAAGCTTTCTTT. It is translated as CASSAGTGGDEAFF.

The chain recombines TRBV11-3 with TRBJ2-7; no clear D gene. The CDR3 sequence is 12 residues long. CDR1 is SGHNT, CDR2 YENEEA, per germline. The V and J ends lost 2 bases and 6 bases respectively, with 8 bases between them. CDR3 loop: CASSLSSSEQYF. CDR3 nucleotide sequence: TGTGCCAGCAGCTTAAGCTCTAGCGAGCAGTACTTC.

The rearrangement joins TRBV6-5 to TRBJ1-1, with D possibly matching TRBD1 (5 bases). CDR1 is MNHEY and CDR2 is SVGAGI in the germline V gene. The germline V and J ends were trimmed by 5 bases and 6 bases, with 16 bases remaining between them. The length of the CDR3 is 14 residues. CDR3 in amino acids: CASSPQPGFPEAFF. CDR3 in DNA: TGTGCCAGCAGTCCCCAGCCAGGGTTTCCTGAAGCTTTCTTT.

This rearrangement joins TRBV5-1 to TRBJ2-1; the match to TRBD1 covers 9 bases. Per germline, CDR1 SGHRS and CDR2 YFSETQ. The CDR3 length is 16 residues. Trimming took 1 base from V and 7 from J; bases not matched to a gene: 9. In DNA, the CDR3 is TGCGCCAGCAGCTTGCAGGGACAGGGTGTCGGAAATGAGCAGTTCTTC. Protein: CASSLQGQGVGNEQFF.

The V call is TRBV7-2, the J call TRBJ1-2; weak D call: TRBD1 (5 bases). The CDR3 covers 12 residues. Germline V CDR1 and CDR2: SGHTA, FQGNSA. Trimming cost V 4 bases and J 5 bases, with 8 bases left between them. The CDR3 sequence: CASSSGQYGYTF. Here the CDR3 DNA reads TGTGCCAGCAGCTCCGGACAATATGGCTACACCTTC.

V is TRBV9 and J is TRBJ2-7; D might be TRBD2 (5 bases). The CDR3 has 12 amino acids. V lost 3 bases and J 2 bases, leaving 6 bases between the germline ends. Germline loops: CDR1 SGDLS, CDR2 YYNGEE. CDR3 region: CASSASTYEQYF. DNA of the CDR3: TGTGCCAGCAGCGCTAGCACCTACGAGCAGTACTTC.

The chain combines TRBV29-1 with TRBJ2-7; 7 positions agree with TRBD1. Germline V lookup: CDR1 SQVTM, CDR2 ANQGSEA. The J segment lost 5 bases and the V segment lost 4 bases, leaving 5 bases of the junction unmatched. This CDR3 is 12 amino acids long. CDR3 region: CSVGGGTDEQYF. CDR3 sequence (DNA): TGCAGCGTTGGAGGGGGCACCGACGAGCAGTACTTC.

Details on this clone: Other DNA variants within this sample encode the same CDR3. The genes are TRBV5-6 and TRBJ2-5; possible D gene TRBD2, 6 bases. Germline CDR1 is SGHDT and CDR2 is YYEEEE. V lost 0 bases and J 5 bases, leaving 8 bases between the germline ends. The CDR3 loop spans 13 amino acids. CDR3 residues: CASSLAGVETQYF. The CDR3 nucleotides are TGTGCCAGCAGCTTGGCGGGGGTGGAGACCCAGTACTTC. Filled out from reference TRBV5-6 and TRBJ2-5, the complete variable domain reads DAGVTQSPTHLIKTRGQQVTLRCSPKSGHDTVSWYQQALGQGPQFIFQYYEEEERQRGNFPDRFSGHQFPNYSSELNVNALLLGDSALYLCASSLAGVETQYFGPGTRLLVL.

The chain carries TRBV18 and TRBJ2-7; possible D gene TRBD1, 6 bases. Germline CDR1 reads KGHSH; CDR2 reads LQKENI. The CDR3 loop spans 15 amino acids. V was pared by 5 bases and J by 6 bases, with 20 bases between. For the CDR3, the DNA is TGTGCCAGCTCATTGACCGGGACAATCTCCGGCGAGCAGTACTTC. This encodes CASSLTGTISGEQYF.

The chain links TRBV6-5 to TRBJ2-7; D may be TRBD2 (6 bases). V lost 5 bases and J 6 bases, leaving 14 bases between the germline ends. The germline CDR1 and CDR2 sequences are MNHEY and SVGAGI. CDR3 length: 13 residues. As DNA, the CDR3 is TGTGCCAGCAGTCCTACGACTAGAGGCGAGCAGTACTTC. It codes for CASSPTTRGEQYF.

The CDR3 is CASSEGGRMQTQYF. The CDR3, as DNA: TGTGCCAGCAGTGAAGGCGGGAGGATGCAGACCCAGTACTTC. The V and J genes are TRBV2 and TRBJ2-5, with 8 bases lining up with TRBD2. Germline CDR1 is SNHLY and CDR2 is FYNNEI. V trimming: 1 base; J trimming: 6 bases; junction bases outside the gene matches: 4. This CDR3 region has 14 residues.

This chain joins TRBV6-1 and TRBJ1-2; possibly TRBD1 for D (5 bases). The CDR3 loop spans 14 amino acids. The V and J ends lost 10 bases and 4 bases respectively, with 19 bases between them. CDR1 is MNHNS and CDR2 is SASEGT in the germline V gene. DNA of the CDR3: TGTGCCACCCCCAGGCCGGGACTAGCCTATGGCTACACCTTC. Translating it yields CATPRPGLAYGYTF.

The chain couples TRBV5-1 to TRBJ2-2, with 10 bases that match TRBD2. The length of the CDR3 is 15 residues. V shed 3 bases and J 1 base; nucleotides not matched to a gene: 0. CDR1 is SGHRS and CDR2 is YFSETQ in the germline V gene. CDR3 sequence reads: CASSWTSGNTGELFF. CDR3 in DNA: TGCGCCAGCAGCTGGACTAGCGGGAACACCGGGGAGCTGTTTTTT.

CDR3 sequence reads: CASSEIRGPHYEQYF. The CDR3 DNA is TGTGCCAGCAGTGAAATTAGGGGGCCCCACTACGAGCAGTACTTC. This chain uses TRBV6-1 with TRBJ2-7; 7 bases align to TRBD1. V gave up 2 bases and J gave up 3 bases; unmatched junction bases: 7. Per the germline V gene, CDR1 is MNHNS and CDR2 is SASEGT. This CDR3 region has 15 residues.

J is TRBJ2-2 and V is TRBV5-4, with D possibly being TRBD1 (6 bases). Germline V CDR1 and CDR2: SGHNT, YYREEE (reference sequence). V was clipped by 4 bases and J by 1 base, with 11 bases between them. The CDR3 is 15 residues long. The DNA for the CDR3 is TGTGCCAGCAGCACCCGGACAGAGAACACCGGGGAGCTGTTTTTT. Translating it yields CASSTRTENTGELFF.